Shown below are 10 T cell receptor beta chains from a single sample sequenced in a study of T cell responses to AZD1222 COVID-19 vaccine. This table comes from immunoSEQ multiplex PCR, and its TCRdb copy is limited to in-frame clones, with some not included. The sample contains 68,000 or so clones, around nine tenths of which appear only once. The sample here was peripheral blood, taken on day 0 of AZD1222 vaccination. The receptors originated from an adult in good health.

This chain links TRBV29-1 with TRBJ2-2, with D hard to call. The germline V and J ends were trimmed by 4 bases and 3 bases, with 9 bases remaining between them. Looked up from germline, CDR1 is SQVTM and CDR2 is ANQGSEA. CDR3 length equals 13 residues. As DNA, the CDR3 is TGCAGCGTTGGGGCAGATTACACCGGGGAGCTGTTTTTT. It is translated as CSVGADYTGELFF.

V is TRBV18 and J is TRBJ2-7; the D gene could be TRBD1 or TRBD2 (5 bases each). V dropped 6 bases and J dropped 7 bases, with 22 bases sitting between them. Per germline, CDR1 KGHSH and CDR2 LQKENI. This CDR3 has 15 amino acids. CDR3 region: CASSTSGPARFEQYF. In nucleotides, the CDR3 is TGTGCCAGCTCCACATCGGGACCGGCAAGGTTTGAGCAGTACTTC.

CDR3 protein: CASSLRGESYEQYF. CDR3 in DNA: TGTGCCAGCAGTTTAAGAGGAGAATCCTACGAGCAGTACTTC. This sequence joins TRBV27 and TRBJ2-7; D ambiguous. The germline gives CDR1 MNHEY, CDR2 SMNVEV (reference sequence). The V end was cut by 2 bases, the J end by 1 base, with 9 bases between. CDR3 length equals 14 residues.

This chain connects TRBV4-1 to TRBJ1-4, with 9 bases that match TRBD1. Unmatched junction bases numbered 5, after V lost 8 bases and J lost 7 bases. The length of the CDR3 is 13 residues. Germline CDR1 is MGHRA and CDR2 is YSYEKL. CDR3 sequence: CASGTGRVEKLFF. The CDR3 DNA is TGCGCCAGCGGGACAGGGAGGGTTGAAAAACTGTTTTTT.

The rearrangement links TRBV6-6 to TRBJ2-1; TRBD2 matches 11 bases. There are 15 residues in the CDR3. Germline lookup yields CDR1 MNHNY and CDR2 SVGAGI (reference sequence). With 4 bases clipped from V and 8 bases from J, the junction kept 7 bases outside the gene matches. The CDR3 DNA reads TGTGCCAGCAGTTTGCTAGCGGGAGGACCCTATGAGCAGTTCTTC. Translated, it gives CASSLLAGGPYEQFF.

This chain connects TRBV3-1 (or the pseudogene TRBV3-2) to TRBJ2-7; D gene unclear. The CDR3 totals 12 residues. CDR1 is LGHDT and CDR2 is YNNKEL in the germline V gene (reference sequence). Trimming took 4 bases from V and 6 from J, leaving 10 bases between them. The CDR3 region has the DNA TGTGCCAGCAGCCGGATTAGATCCGAGCAGTACTTC. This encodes CASSRIRSEQYF.

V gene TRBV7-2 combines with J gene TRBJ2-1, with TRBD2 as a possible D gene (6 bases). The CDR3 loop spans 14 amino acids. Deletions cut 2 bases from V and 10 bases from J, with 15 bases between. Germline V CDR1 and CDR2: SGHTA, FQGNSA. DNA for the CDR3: TGTGCCAGCAGCTTAAGACAGACTAGAAACGAGCAGTTCTTC. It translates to CASSLRQTRNEQFF. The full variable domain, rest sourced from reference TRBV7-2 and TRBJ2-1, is GAGVSQSPSNKVTEKGKDVELRCDPISGHTALYWYRQSLGQGLEFLIYFQGNSAPDKSGLPSDRFSAERTGGSVSTLTIQRTQQEDSAVYLCASSLRQTRNEQFFGPGTRLTVL.

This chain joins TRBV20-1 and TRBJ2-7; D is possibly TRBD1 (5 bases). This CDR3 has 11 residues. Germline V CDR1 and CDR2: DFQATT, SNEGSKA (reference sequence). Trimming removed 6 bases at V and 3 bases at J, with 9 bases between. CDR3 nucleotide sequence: TGCAGTGCCCTGGACAACTACGAGCAGTACTTC. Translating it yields CSALDNYEQYF.

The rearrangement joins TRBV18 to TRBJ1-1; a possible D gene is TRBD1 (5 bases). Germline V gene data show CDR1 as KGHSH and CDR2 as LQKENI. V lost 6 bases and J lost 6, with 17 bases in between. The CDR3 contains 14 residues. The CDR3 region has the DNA TGTGCCAGCTCTAGGCGCGACAGCCCTCCTGAAGCTTTCTTT. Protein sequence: CASSRRDSPPEAFF.

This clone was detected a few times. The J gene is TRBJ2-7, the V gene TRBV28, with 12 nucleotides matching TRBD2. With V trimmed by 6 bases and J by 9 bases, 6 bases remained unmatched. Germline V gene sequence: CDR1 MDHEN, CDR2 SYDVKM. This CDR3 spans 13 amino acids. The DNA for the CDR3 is TGTGCCAGCAGCTCACTAGCGGGAGGATGGCAGTACTTC. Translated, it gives CASSSLAGGWQYF.